This is a list of T cell receptor beta chains from one sample in a study of T-cell memory formation after mild COVID-19. TCRdb analysed the 5' RACE reads with MiXCR anew, one entry per CDR3 protein. The sample has some 410,000 distinct CDR3 sequences, around a quarter seen once. Sequencing used PBMCs or a T cell subset sorted from them (not recorded which). These receptors were obtained from an adult woman who had mild COVID-19 (a few samples of this study predate the infection). Cell type and time point are not known. Each CDR3 is given with its conserved first and last residue. A D gene is named only where the DNA matches it firmly. Some rows mark clone size as missing; the rest say once, few, many or name a class of expanded clone.

>NA|TRBV6-6|TRBJ1-4|NA
CASSYGGLGEKLFF
TGTGCCAGCAGTTACGGGGGCCTGGGGGAAAAACTGTTTTTT
>TRBD2|TRBV27|TRBJ2-5|NA
CASSLSPLPGGRETQYF
TGTGCCAGCAGTTTATCGCCCCTTCCGGGGGGGAGGGAGACCCAGTACTTC
>NA|TRBV7-3|TRBJ2-7|NA
CASSLTSEGSFLYEQYF
TGTGCCAGCAGCTTAACCTCGGAGGGGAGTTTCCTCTACGAGCAGTACTTC
>TRBD1|TRBV13|TRBJ1-5|NA
CASSLRGPNQPQHF
TGTGCCAGCAGCTTAAGGGGGCCCAATCAGCCCCAGCATTTT
>TRBD2|TRBV9|TRBJ2-3|NA
CASSAGTSGSTDTQYF
TGTGCCAGCAGCGCTGGGACTAGCGGGAGCACAGATACGCAGTATTTT
>TRBD2|TRBV24-1|TRBJ2-1|NA
CATSGLAPYNEQFF
TGTGCCACCAGTGGACTAGCGCCTTACAATGAGCAGTTCTTC
>NA|TRBV5-1|TRBJ2-3|NA
CASSLRSLRSSTDTQYF
TGCGCCAGCAGCTTGCGCTCCCTCCGCTCTAGCACAGATACGCAGTATTTT
>TRBD2|TRBV5-5|TRBJ2-5|few
CASSFGTSNPGGPRETQYF
TGTGCCAGCAGCTTCGGGACAAGCAACCCGGGGGGGCCTAGGGAGACCCAGTACTTC
>NA|TRBV7-8|TRBJ1-4|few
CASSAGQWNEKLFF
TGTGCCAGCAGCGCCGGACAGTGGAATGAAAAACTGTTTTTT
>TRBD1|TRBV5-6|TRBJ1-1|few
CASSITGDTEAFF
TGTGCCAGCAGCATAACAGGGGACACTGAAGCTTTCTTT
>NA|TRBV29-1|TRBJ1-1|NA
CSAPSRSSTEAFF
TGCAGCGCCCCTAGTCGATCGAGCACTGAAGCTTTCTTT
>NA|TRBV19|TRBJ1-5|NA
CASSPRNQPQHF
TGTGCCAGTAGTCCGCGGAATCAGCCCCAGCATTTT
>TRBD2|TRBV5-5|TRBJ2-7|NA
CASSLGREDEQYF
TGTGCCAGCAGCTTGGGCCGGGAGGACGAGCAGTACTTC
>TRBD2|TRBV24-1|TRBJ2-4|few
CATSAETSGNIQYF
TGTGCCACCAGTGCAGAGACTAGCGGGAACATTCAGTACTTC
>NA|TRBV5-5|TRBJ1-5|NA
CASSLNGHSNQPQHF
TGTGCCAGCAGCTTGAACGGGCATAGCAATCAGCCCCAGCATTTT
>TRBD2|TRBV7-9|TRBJ2-3|few
CASSYPTSGSTDTQYF
TGTGCCAGCAGCTATCCGACTAGCGGGAGCACAGATACGCAGTATTTT
>NA|TRBV5-6|TRBJ1-6|NA
CASSQGPTLHF
TGTGCCAGCAGCCAAGGCCCCACCCTCCACTTT